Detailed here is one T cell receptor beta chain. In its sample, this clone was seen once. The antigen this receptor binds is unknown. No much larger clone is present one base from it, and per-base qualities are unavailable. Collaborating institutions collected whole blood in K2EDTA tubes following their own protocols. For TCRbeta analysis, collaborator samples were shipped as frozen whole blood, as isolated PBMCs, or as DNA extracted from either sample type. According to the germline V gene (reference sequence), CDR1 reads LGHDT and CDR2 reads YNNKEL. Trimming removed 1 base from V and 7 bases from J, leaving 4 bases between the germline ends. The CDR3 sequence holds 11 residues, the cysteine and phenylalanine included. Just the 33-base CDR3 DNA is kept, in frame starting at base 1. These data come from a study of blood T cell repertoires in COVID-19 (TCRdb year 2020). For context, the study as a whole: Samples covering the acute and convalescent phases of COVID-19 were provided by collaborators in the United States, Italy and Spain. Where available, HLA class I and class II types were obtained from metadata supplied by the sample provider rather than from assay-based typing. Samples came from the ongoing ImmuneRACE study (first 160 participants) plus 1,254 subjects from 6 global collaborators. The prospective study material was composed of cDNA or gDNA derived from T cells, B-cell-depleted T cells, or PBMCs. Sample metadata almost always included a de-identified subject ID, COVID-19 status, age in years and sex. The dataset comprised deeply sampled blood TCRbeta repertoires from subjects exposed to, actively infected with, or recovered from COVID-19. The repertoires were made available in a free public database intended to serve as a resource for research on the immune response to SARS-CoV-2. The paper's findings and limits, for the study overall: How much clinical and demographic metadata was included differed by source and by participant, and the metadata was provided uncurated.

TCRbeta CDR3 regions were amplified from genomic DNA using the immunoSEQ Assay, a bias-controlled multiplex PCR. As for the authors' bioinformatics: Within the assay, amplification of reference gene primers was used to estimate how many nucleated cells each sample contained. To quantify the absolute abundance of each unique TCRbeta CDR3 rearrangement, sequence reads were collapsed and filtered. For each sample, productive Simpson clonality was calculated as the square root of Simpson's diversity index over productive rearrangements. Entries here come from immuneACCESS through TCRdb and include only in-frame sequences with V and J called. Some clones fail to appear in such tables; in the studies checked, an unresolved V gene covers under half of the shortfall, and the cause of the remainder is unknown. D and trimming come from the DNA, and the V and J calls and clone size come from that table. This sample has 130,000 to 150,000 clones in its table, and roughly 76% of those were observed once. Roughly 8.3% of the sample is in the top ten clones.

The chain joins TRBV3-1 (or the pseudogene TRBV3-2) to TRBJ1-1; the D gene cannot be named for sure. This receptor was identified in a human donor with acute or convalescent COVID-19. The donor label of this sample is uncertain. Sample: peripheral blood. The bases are TGTGCCAGCAGCCAAGGGAGTGAAGCTTTCTTT. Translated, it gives CASSQGSEAFF.